These T cell receptor beta chains were read from a single sample in a study of T cells in Graves' hyperthyroidism and ophthalmopathy. Each CDR3 protein is one row after TCRdb ran MiXCR on the multiplex PCR reads. This sample has some 600,000 distinct CDR3 sequences, with 46% found just once. Sequenced sample: peripheral blood or thyroid tissue (not recorded which). These receptors all stem from a woman under 30 with Graves' hyperthyroidism. The CDR3 runs from the conserved cysteine through the conserved F or W. D genes are given only for firm matches. Size is omitted from some rows. Given values are once, few, many or a class for expanded clones.

D gene: TRBD1; clone size: NA; CDR3 length: 15; V gene: TRBV10-3; J gene: TRBJ1-5; CDR3 protein: CAISQRQGQYQPQHF; CDR3 DNA: TGTGCCATCAGTCAGCGACAGGGGCAGTATCAGCCCCAGCATTTT
D gene: NA; clone size: NA; CDR3 length: 13; V gene: TRBV9; J gene: TRBJ1-2; CDR3 protein: CASSLHSLYGYTF; CDR3 DNA: TGTGCCAGTAGCCTCCACTCGTTATATGGCTACACCTTC
D gene: TRBD1; clone size: NA; CDR3 length: 13; V gene: TRBV10-3; J gene: TRBJ1-1; CDR3 protein: CASSDRESTEAFF; CDR3 DNA: TGTGCCAGTAGTGACAGGGAGAGCACTGAAGCTTTCTTT
D gene: TRBD1; clone size: NA; CDR3 length: 13; V gene: TRBV24-1; J gene: TRBJ1-2; CDR3 protein: CATSDRDRGGDTF; CDR3 DNA: TGTGCCACCAGTGATAGAGACAGGGGTGGTGACACCTTC
D gene: NA; clone size: NA; CDR3 length: 14; V gene: TRBV14; J gene: TRBJ1-2; CDR3 protein: CASSPGTFFYGYTF; CDR3 DNA: TGTGCCAGCAGCCCCGGGACCTTTTTCTATGGCTACACCTTC
D gene: NA; clone size: many; CDR3 length: 12; V gene: TRBV13; J gene: TRBJ1-5; CDR3 protein: CASSLGPGPQHF; CDR3 DNA: TGTGCCAGCAGCTTAGGCCCTGGGCCCCAGCATTTT
D gene: NA; clone size: few; CDR3 length: 15; V gene: TRBV7-9; J gene: TRBJ1-2; CDR3 protein: CASSVPDSPMWGYTF; CDR3 DNA: TGTGCCAGCAGCGTCCCGGACAGCCCCATGTGGGGCTACACCTTC
D gene: NA; clone size: NA; CDR3 length: 13; V gene: TRBV20-1; J gene: TRBJ2-3; CDR3 protein: CSAGGTSTDTQYF; CDR3 DNA: TGCAGTGCCGGGGGGACAAGCACAGATACGCAGTATTTT
D gene: NA; clone size: NA; CDR3 length: 13; V gene: TRBV29-1; J gene: TRBJ1-2; CDR3 protein: CSACIMGYYGYTF; CDR3 DNA: TGCAGCGCTTGTATCATGGGGTACTATGGCTACACCTTC
D gene: NA; clone size: many; CDR3 length: 18; V gene: TRBV7-8; J gene: TRBJ2-5; CDR3 protein: CASSSTRSGQRREETQYF; CDR3 DNA: TGTGCCAGCAGCTCAACACGATCCGGACAGAGGCGGGAAGAGACCCAGTACTTC
D gene: NA; clone size: few; CDR3 length: 13; V gene: TRBV7-9; J gene: TRBJ2-5; CDR3 protein: CASSPSNQETQYF; CDR3 DNA: TGTGCCAGCAGCCCATCGAACCAAGAGACCCAGTACTTC
D gene: TRBD2; clone size: NA; CDR3 length: 15; V gene: TRBV25-1; J gene: TRBJ2-7; CDR3 protein: CASTLAASGPYEQYF; CDR3 DNA: TGTGCCAGCACCCTAGCGGCTAGCGGCCCCTACGAGCAGTACTTC
D gene: NA; clone size: few; CDR3 length: 15; V gene: TRBV7-3; J gene: TRBJ2-7; CDR3 protein: CASSQDDGNSYEQYF; CDR3 DNA: TGTGCCAGCAGCCAAGACGACGGGAACTCCTACGAGCAGTACTTC
D gene: NA; clone size: NA; CDR3 length: 13; V gene: TRBV20-1; J gene: TRBJ1-4; CDR3 protein: CSASVIAVEKLFF; CDR3 DNA: TGCAGTGCTTCGGTGATCGCTGTTGAAAAACTGTTTTTT
D gene: NA; clone size: NA; CDR3 length: 14; V gene: TRBV2; J gene: TRBJ2-7; CDR3 protein: CARSTGAQVAEQYF; CDR3 DNA: TGTGCCCGAAGTACGGGGGCTCAGGTCGCCGAGCAGTACTTC
D gene: TRBD1; clone size: NA; CDR3 length: 11; V gene: TRBV2; J gene: TRBJ1-2; CDR3 protein: CAKDRIYGYTF; CDR3 DNA: TGTGCTAAGGACAGGATTTATGGCTACACCTTC
D gene: TRBD1; clone size: NA; CDR3 length: 16; V gene: TRBV29-1; J gene: TRBJ1-2; CDR3 protein: CSVEDSGDREDYGYTF; CDR3 DNA: TGCAGCGTTGAAGATAGCGGGGACAGGGAAGACTATGGCTACACCTTC
D gene: NA; clone size: NA; CDR3 length: 13; V gene: TRBV25-1; J gene: TRBJ1-4; CDR3 protein: CASSLNSNEKLFF; CDR3 DNA: TGTGCCAGCAGCCTTAATTCGAATGAAAAACTGTTTTTT
D gene: NA; clone size: NA; CDR3 length: 11; V gene: TRBV29-1; J gene: TRBJ1-2; CDR3 protein: CSVSGLAGNTF; CDR3 DNA: TGCAGCGTTTCTGGACTAGCGGGCAACACCTTC
D gene: TRBD1; clone size: NA; CDR3 length: 18; V gene: TRBV7-9; J gene: TRBJ2-6; CDR3 protein: CASSLVGTGLSGANVLTF; CDR3 DNA: TGTGCCAGCAGCTTGGTAGGGACAGGTCTCTCTGGGGCCAACGTCCTGACTTTC
D gene: TRBD1; clone size: NA; CDR3 length: 15; V gene: TRBV7-2; J gene: TRBJ1-1; CDR3 protein: CASSQRHPGQKEAFF; CDR3 DNA: TGCGCCAGCAGCCAGCGACACCCGGGACAGAAGGAGGCTTTCTTT
D gene: NA; clone size: many; CDR3 length: 12; V gene: TRBV2; J gene: TRBJ2-7; CDR3 protein: CASIQRFYEQYF; CDR3 DNA: TGTGCCAGCATTCAACGATTCTACGAGCAGTACTTC
D gene: NA; clone size: NA; CDR3 length: 15; V gene: TRBV7-2; J gene: TRBJ2-5; CDR3 protein: CASSPTGGTGETQYF; CDR3 DNA: TGTGCCAGCAGCCCCACGGGGGGGACAGGGGAGACCCAGTACTTC
D gene: NA; clone size: many; CDR3 length: 15; V gene: TRBV6-5; J gene: TRBJ1-6; CDR3 protein: CASSYSTRGSSPLHF; CDR3 DNA: TGTGCCAGCAGTTACTCGACCAGGGGCAGTTCACCCCTCCACTTT
D gene: TRBD1; clone size: NA; CDR3 length: 15; V gene: TRBV25-1; J gene: TRBJ1-5; CDR3 protein: CASSQGQGVGQPQHF; CDR3 DNA: TGTGCCAGCTCCCAAGGACAGGGGGTAGGTCAGCCCCAGCATTTT
D gene: NA; clone size: many; CDR3 length: 12; V gene: TRBV11-2; J gene: TRBJ1-2; CDR3 protein: CASSGRDTGYTF; CDR3 DNA: TGTGCCAGCAGCGGGAGGGACACTGGCTACACCTTC
D gene: TRBD1; clone size: many; CDR3 length: 12; V gene: TRBV29-1; J gene: TRBJ1-1; CDR3 protein: CSVSTGGTEAFF; CDR3 DNA: TGCAGCGTTTCAACAGGGGGCACTGAAGCTTTCTTT
D gene: NA; clone size: NA; CDR3 length: 14; V gene: TRBV27; J gene: TRBJ2-5; CDR3 protein: CASSLRGPQETQYF; CDR3 DNA: TGTGCCAGCAGTCTCAGGGGCCCTCAAGAGACCCAGTACTTC
D gene: NA; clone size: NA; CDR3 length: 14; V gene: TRBV7-2; J gene: TRBJ2-7; CDR3 protein: CASSPSRLAYEQYF; CDR3 DNA: TGTGCCAGCAGCCCCTCCCGACTAGCCTACGAGCAGTACTTC
D gene: NA; clone size: many; CDR3 length: 11; V gene: TRBV14; J gene: TRBJ2-7; CDR3 protein: CASSHGTEQYF; CDR3 DNA: TGTGCCAGCAGCCATGGAACCGAGCAGTACTTC
D gene: NA; clone size: many; CDR3 length: 14; V gene: TRBV5-1; J gene: TRBJ1-5; CDR3 protein: CASSLGQYNQPQHF; CDR3 DNA: TGCGCCAGCAGCTTGGGGCAATACAATCAGCCCCAGCATTTT
D gene: NA; clone size: many; CDR3 length: 14; V gene: TRBV7-8; J gene: TRBJ2-5; CDR3 protein: CASSPSRTKETQYF; CDR3 DNA: TGTGCCAGCAGCCCCAGTCGGACTAAAGAGACCCAGTACTTC
D gene: NA; clone size: NA; CDR3 length: 15; V gene: TRBV29-1; J gene: TRBJ2-3; CDR3 protein: CSVVEGFGVADTQYF; CDR3 DNA: TGCAGCGTTGTTGAAGGGTTCGGGGTCGCAGATACGCAGTATTTT
D gene: NA; clone size: NA; CDR3 length: 12; V gene: TRBV6-1; J gene: TRBJ2-7; CDR3 protein: CASSETVSEQYF; CDR3 DNA: TGTGCCAGCAGTGAGACAGTCTCCGAGCAGTACTTC
D gene: NA; clone size: NA; CDR3 length: 18; V gene: TRBV7-2; J gene: TRBJ1-3; CDR3 protein: CASSLGRGGLNSGNTIYF; CDR3 DNA: TGTGCCAGCAGCTTAGGTCGGGGGGGGCTTAACTCTGGAAACACCATATATTTT
D gene: TRBD1; clone size: few; CDR3 length: 16; V gene: TRBV29-1; J gene: TRBJ2-7; CDR3 protein: CSAGTPGQGYAYEQYF; CDR3 DNA: TGCAGCGCGGGGACCCCGGGACAGGGGTATGCATACGAGCAGTACTTC
D gene: TRBD1; clone size: NA; CDR3 length: 17; V gene: TRBV25-1; J gene: TRBJ1-6; CDR3 protein: CASSQEFGRGSGSPLHF; CDR3 DNA: TGTGCCAGCAGCCAAGAATTCGGCAGGGGGTCAGGTTCACCCCTCCACTTT